This entry is about one TCR beta chain. This clone was recorded only once. No cognate antigen has been identified for it. No base quality values were provided; no much bigger clone lies one nucleotide off. The same CDR3 can be traced to other DNA sequences in this sample. The record originates from a study of a mutant IDH1 vaccine in newly diagnosed glioma (dated by TCRdb to the early 2020s). Background for the entire study: Vaccination started 4-6 weeks after radiotherapy alone, or was given together with temozolomide cycles in the groups whose treatment included chemotherapy. Prior to enrollment, patients had been given standard therapy consisting of radiotherapy alone, temozolomide alone, or radiochemotherapy with temozolomide, with the combination given to most patients. Longitudinal TCRB deep sequencing was performed for 25 to 30 treated patients wherever samples were available for exploratory analyses. The roughly 30 treated patients were approximately 60% male and around 40% female, with a mean age of approximately 40 years. Peripheral blood was collected at six visits: V03 (baseline), V05, V07, V10, V12 and V13. The week-35 safety follow-up was designated visit V12, and the week-47 end of study was designated visit V13.

The time point label of this sample denotes: week 47, end of study. A 20-mer mutant IDH1 peptide at 300 micrograms in Montanide made up each vaccine dose, which was injected subcutaneously together with topical imiquimod. Patients were given eight vaccinations, in weeks 1, 3, 5, 7, 11, 15, 19 and 23, which matched visits V03 through V10. All donors had newly diagnosed IDH1-mutant astrocytomas of WHO grade 3 or 4 that showed loss of nuclear ATRX. The samples were drawn from NOA16, a multicentre, single-arm, open-label phase I trial in Germany that tested a mutant IDH1 peptide vaccine in humans for the first time. Genomic DNA for TCRB sequencing was extracted from EDTA blood using the DNeasy Blood and Tissue Kit. The paper as a whole reports these results and caveats: Availability determined which PBMC samples were chosen for TCRB deep sequencing. Pseudoprogression seemed to be unrelated to changes in the top peripheral T cell clonotypes found by TCRB sequencing. The authors stated that sample limitations prevented analyses of patient blood samples from being reproduced. Across multiple MHC alleles, vaccine-induced immune responses were seen in around 94% of patients.

The germline V gene specifies SGHAT as CDR1 and FQNNGV as CDR2. V sheds 6 bases and J sheds 3 bases, leaving 9 bases between their ends. The CDR3 has 13 amino acids, counting the end cysteine and phenylalanine. Here the CDR3 DNA is all that survives: 39 bases in frame from base 1. The method behind the library was the immunoSEQ multiplex PCR assay. The hsTCRB Kit was used according to the manufacturer's protocol to amplify rearranged TCR beta chain sequences. TCRB libraries were sequenced on an Illumina MiSeq. In the source study's methods: The proprietary platform of the kit vendor was used for demultiplexing, trimming and gene mapping. Held by TCRdb, this immuneACCESS table contains in-frame sequences only and omits some clones. Under half of the omission traces to an unresolved V gene where checked; the cause of the rest is unknown. That table gives V, J and clone size, and the DNA gave D and trimming. The sample profile shows about 94,000 clones; just under 90% of them were found once. The top ten hold 0.77% of the sample.

Recombination connected TRBV11-2 to TRBJ1-5; possibly the D gene is TRBD1, per 6 matching bases. The sample here was PBMCs, taken from a glioma patient whose treatment included an IDH1 peptide vaccine. This TCR was recovered from a woman aged 50 to 60 with glioma. For the CDR3, the sequence is CASSYRDNQPQHF. The DNA is as follows: TGTGCCAGCAGTTACAGGGACAATCAGCCCCAGCATTTT.